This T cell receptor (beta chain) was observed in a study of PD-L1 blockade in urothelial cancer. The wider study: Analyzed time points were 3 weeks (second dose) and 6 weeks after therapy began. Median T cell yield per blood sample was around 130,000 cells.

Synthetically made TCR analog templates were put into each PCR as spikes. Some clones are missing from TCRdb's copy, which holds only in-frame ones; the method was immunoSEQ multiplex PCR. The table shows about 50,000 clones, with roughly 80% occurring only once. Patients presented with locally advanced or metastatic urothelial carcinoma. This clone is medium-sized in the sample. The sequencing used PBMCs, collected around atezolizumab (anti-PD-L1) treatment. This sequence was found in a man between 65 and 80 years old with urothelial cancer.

The CDR3 loop is CASSPRLAGGLREQYF. In DNA, the CDR3 is TGTGCCAGCAGCCCCCGACTAGCGGGAGGGCTCCGCGAGCAGTACTTC. This chain connects TRBV5-6 to TRBJ2-7; 14 nucleotides agree with TRBD2. Trimming cost V 4 bases and J 6 bases; bases outside gene matches: 9. The CDR3 spans 16 residues. Germline V gene data show CDR1 as SGHDT and CDR2 as YYEEEE.